This T cell receptor beta chain is from a study of T cells in Graves' hyperthyroidism and ophthalmopathy. Study-level results: Most clonotypes expanded in the thyroid (above 0.001) were also present in blood.

TCR beta CDR3 region amplification was performed from RNA transcripts. The TCR CDR3 was amplified in a first-round RT-PCR using the HTBI primer set. A single record per CDR3 protein comes from TCRdb applying MiXCR to the multiplex PCR reads. Altogether around 350,000 distinct CDR3 sequences are present, 13% to 15% being singletons, with the ten largest covering 15% to 20%. V was pared by 0 bases and J by 5 bases, with 15 bases of the junction left unmatched. CDR1 is DFQATT and CDR2 is SNEGSKA in the germline V gene (reference sequence). This CDR3 comprises 19 residues. Remarks on this clonotype: Its antigen is as yet unknown.

The rearrangement links TRBV20-1 to TRBJ2-1; 11 nucleotides agree with TRBD2. This TCR was sampled from a woman aged 55-75 years with Graves' ophthalmopathy. The sequencing sample was made of blood. The CDR3 sequence: CSARDLLSSGRALDNEQFF. The CDR3 DNA reads TGCAGTGCTAGAGATCTTTTGAGTAGCGGGAGGGCCCTGGACAATGAGCAGTTCTTC.